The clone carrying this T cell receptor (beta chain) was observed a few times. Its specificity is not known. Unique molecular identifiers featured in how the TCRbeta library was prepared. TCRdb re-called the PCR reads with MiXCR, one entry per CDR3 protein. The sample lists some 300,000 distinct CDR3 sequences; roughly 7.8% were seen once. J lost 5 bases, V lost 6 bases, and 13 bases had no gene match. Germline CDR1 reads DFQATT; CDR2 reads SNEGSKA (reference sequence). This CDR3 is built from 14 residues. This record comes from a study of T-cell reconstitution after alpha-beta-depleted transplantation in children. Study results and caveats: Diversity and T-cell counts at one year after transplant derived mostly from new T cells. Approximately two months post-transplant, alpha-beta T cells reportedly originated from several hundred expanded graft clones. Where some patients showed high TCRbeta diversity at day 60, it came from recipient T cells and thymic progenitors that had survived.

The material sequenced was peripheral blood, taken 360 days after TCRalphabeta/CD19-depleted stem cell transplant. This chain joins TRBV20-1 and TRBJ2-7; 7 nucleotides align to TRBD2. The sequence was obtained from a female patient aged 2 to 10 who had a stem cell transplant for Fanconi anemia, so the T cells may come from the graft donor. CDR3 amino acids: CSARGGRGVHEQYF. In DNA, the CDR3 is TGCAGTGCCCGGGGAGGGCGCGGCGTCCACGAGCAGTACTTC.